Presented here are 26 T cell receptor beta chains from one specimen sequenced in a study of Tregs in tolerant kidney transplant recipients. The assay was immunoSEQ multiplex PCR, and TCRdb's table has in-frame clones only and misses some. The sample's table shows roughly 32,000 clones. This specimen was CD8+ T cells from blood, taken before the transplant. These receptors came from a human donor who received a combined kidney and bone marrow transplant.

A remark on this clone: The read gets to within 3 residues of the CDR3 end, and the germline J gene fills in the rest. The gene calls are TRBV19 and TRBJ2-1; a weak D match, TRBD1 (6 bases). The CDR3 extends over 17 amino acids. Trimming removed 5 bases from V and 0 bases from J, with 17 bases in between. Looked up from germline, CDR1 is LNHDA and CDR2 is SQIVND (reference sequence). Here the CDR3 reads CASSLRPDSDSYNEQFF. The CDR3 bases that were read are TGTGCCAGTAGTCTTCGTCCGGACAGCGACTCCTACAATGAG.

A note on this clone: From the germline J gene comes the end of the CDR3, since the read stops 3 residues before it. This chain links TRBV20-1 with TRBJ2-3, with 7 bases aligning to TRBD2. The CDR3 loop spans 15 amino acids. Germline V gene data show CDR1 as DFQATT and CDR2 as SNEGSKA (reference sequence). Unmatched junction bases numbered 6, after V lost 3 bases and J lost 0 bases. CDR3 bases read: TGCAGTGCTAGTTGGATTAGCGGGAGCACAGATACG. As protein: CSASWISGSTDT. The full CDR3 protein reads CSASWISGSTDTQYF.

As concerns this clone: From the germline J gene comes the end of the CDR3, since the read stops 3 residues before it. J is TRBJ2-7 and V is TRBV5-6; the match to TRBD1 covers 10 bases. CDR3 size: 14 residues. Per the germline V gene, CDR1 is SGHDT and CDR2 is YYEEEE. Unmatched junction bases numbered 4, after V lost 5 bases and J lost 2 bases. CDR3 sequence: CASSSTGGPYEQYF. CDR3 bases read: TGTGCCAGCAGTTCGACAGGGGGCCCCTACGAG.

Comments on this clone: Coverage ceases 3 residues before the CDR3 finishes, and the germline J gene fills in the end. The chain recombines TRBV2 with TRBJ2-2; TRBD1 aligns across 10 bases. The germline gives CDR1 SNHLY, CDR2 FYNNEI. With 3 bases clipped from V and 3 bases from J, the junction kept 4 bases outside the gene matches. The CDR3 totals 16 residues. CDR3 protein: CASSEDRGRYTGELFF. The sequenced part of the CDR3 DNA is TGTGCCAGCAGTGAGGACAGGGGGAGGTACACCGGGGAG.

A remark on this clone: The read is 3 residues too short to cover the CDR3 end, so that end is filled in from the germline J gene. This chain connects TRBV7-2 to TRBJ1-5; D unresolved. CDR1 is SGHTA, CDR2 FQGNSA, per germline. V lost 6 bases to trimming and J lost 0 bases, with 12 bases between them. This CDR3 is 15 amino acids long. CDR3 bases read: TGTGCCAGCAGTCTCGGGTTTTATAGCAATCAGCCC. This codes for CASSLGFYSNQP. The CDR3 reads in full as CASSLGFYSNQPQHF.

The CDR3 protein is CASSEKFGGLADNEQFF. CDR3 DNA (partial): TGTGCCAGCAGTGAAAAATTTGGGGGACTAGCCGACAATGAG. The chain links TRBV2 to TRBJ2-1; TRBD2 matches 9 bases. The read finishes 3 residues shy of the CDR3 end, and the germline J gene is used to complete it. The V and J ends lost 2 bases and 5 bases, in that order; junction bases with no gene match: 10. The CDR3 length is 17 residues. The germline V gene encodes CDR1 SNHLY and CDR2 FYNNEI.

Concerning this clone: With the read ending 3 residues before the CDR3 end, the germline J gene is used to fill in that end. This chain links TRBV19 with TRBJ2-5, with TRBD1 matching over 7 bases. From germline, CDR1 is LNHDA and CDR2 SQIVND (reference sequence). J was trimmed by 5 bases and V by 3 bases; bases with no gene match: 9. This CDR3 contains 15 residues. The CDR3 region is CASSMGAGGYETQYF. The DNA read from the CDR3 is TGTGCCAGTAGTATGGGGGCAGGGGGTTACGAGACC.

The CDR3 loop is CASSYSPGTSEGEQFF. CDR3 DNA, as far as it was read: TGTGCCAGCAGTTACTCGCCTGGGACTAGCGAAGGTGAG. The V gene is TRBV6-2 or TRBV6-3, the J gene TRBJ2-1, with TRBD2 identical over 10 bases. Coverage ceases 3 residues before the CDR3 finishes, and the germline J gene fills in the end. CDR1 is MNHEY and CDR2 is SVGEGT in the germline V gene. With V trimmed by 0 bases and J by 9 bases, 8 bases remained unmatched. The CDR3 contains 16 residues.

As to this clone: With the read ending 3 residues before the CDR3 end, the germline J gene is used to fill in that end. V and J are TRBV7-8 and TRBJ2-3; tentative D call: TRBD2 (6 bases). CDR1 is SGHVS and CDR2 is FQNEAQ in the germline V gene. The CDR3 length is 15 residues. V dropped 1 base and J dropped 6 bases, with 14 bases sitting between them. Incomplete CDR3 DNA: TGTGCCAGCAGCTTAGTCCCCGGGGGAAGGGATACG. Encoded protein: CASSLVPGGRDT. The CDR3 in its entirety is CASSLVPGGRDTQYF.

Of note for this clone: A junction end diverges from the germline sequence, so it may reflect a read error. Read sequence stops 3 residues before the CDR3 end, and the germline J gene provides the missing end. The chain carries TRBV5-4 and TRBJ2-3; no firm D call. The germline V gene has CDR1 SGHNT and CDR2 YYREEE (reference sequence). The CDR3 is 12 amino acids. The CDR3 sequence is CTSRSHTDTQYF. The part of the CDR3 DNA that was read is TGTACCAGCAGATCACACACAGATACG. Full variable domain (remainder filled in from reference TRBV5-4 and TRBJ2-3): ETGVTQSPTHLIKTRGQQVTLRCSSQSGHNTVSWYQQALGQGPQFIFQYYREEENGRGNFPPRFSGLQFPNYSSELNVNALELDDSALYLCTSRSHTDTQYFGPGTRLTVL.

In the case of this clone: The CDR3 is cut off 3 residues early in the read; its end comes from the germline J gene. This chain connects TRBV7-6 to TRBJ2-5, with D possibly TRBD1 on 6 matching bases. Germline CDR1 and CDR2: SGHVS and FNYEAQ. The CDR3 covers 14 residues. V was clipped by 2 bases and J by 7 bases, with 14 bases between them. Incomplete CDR3 DNA: TGTGCCAGCAGCTTATCTTCGGAAGGGGGGACC. Translation gives CASSLSSEGGT. The CDR3 as a whole reads CASSLSSEGGTQYF.

Turning to this clone: The CDR3 goes on 3 residues after the read ends, and that part is filled in from the germline J gene. The chain is built from TRBV2 and TRBJ2-7, with D perhaps being TRBD1 or TRBD2 (5 bases each). This CDR3 is 16 amino acids long. CDR1 SNHLY and CDR2 FYNNEI come from the germline V gene. V lost 6 bases, J lost 6 bases, and 24 bases lay in between. CDR3 region: CASSPARVTTGGEQYF. The CDR3 bases that were read are TGTGCCAGCAGCCCTGCCAGGGTGACGACCGGAGGCGAG.

About this clone: From the germline J gene comes the end of the CDR3, since the read stops 3 residues before it. The J gene is TRBJ2-5, the V gene TRBV7-9, with 9 nucleotides matching TRBD2. The germline gives CDR1 SEHNR, CDR2 FQNEAQ (reference sequence). Trimming took 5 bases from V and 3 from J; bases not matched to a gene: 4. The CDR3 sequence is 14 residues long. The sequenced CDR3 bases are TGTGCCAGCAGCGGGATAGCGGGAGAAGAGACC. This translates into CASSGIAGEET. The full CDR3 protein reads CASSGIAGEETQYF.

On this clone: The read falls 3 residues short of the CDR3 end, and the missing part is taken from the germline J gene. The chain carries TRBV19 and TRBJ2-1; 9 nucleotides match TRBD1. Germline-derived CDR1 and CDR2 are LNHDA and SQIVND (reference sequence). This CDR3 contains 15 residues. V lost 10 bases and J lost 1; bases outside the gene matches: 8. The CDR3 spells CATTRGQGSYNEQFF. CDR3 bases read: TGTGCCACCACGAGAGGACAGGGGTCCTACAATGAG.

Worth noting for this clone: The read is 3 residues too short to cover the CDR3 end, so that end is filled in from the germline J gene. The gene calls are TRBV11-2 and TRBJ1-1; TRBD1 might be the D (5 bases). The CDR3 runs to 15 residues. Trimming pared 1 base from V and 1 base from J, leaving 10 bases between. Germline CDR1 and CDR2: SGHAT and FQNNGV. The chain's CDR3 is CASSLVPQGNTEAFF. Partial CDR3 DNA: TGTGCCAGCAGCTTAGTCCCCCAGGGGAACACTGAA.

To note about this clone: The sequenced fragment ends 3 residues before the CDR3 boundary, so the rest is inferred from the germline J gene. The V gene is TRBV19, the J gene TRBJ1-5, with 11 bases fitting TRBD1. The CDR3 has 15 residues. Trimming took 4 bases from V and 7 from J; bases not matched to a gene: 6. Germline loops: CDR1 LNHDA, CDR2 SQIVND (reference sequence). This CDR3 reads CASSTGTGGRQPQHF. Partial CDR3 DNA: TGTGCCAGTAGTACTGGGACAGGGGGGCGCCAGCCC. Based on the CDR3 plus reference TRBV19 and TRBJ1-5, the full variable domain is DGGITQSPKYLFRKEGQNVTLSCEQNLNHDAMYWYRQDPGQGLRLIYYSQIVNDFQKGDIAEGYSVSREKKESFPLTVTSAQKNPTAFYLCASSTGTGGRQPQHFGDGTRLSIL.

Remarks on this clone: The CDR3 goes on 3 residues after the read ends, and that part is filled in from the germline J gene. The chain joins TRBV19 to TRBJ1-5, with unresolved D. V was pared by 6 bases and J by 2 bases, with 8 bases between. Germline CDR1 is LNHDA and CDR2 is SQIVND (reference sequence). The CDR3 loop spans 13 amino acids. CDR3 loop: CASRSGGNQPQHF. The CDR3 DNA, read in part, is TGTGCCAGTAGGTCAGGAGGCAATCAGCCC.

On this clone itself: The CDR3 extends 3 residues past the end of the read, so its final part is completed from the germline J gene. V gene TRBV2 combines with J gene TRBJ1-2; D unclear. Deletions cut 0 bases from V and 4 bases from J, with 6 bases between. Germline V gives CDR1 SNHLY, CDR2 FYNNEI. The CDR3 runs to 13 residues. The part of the CDR3 DNA that was read is TGTGCCAGCAGTGAAGCCCTCAGCTATGGC. It translates to CASSEALSYG. The full CDR3 sequence reads CASSEALSYGYTF.

Concerning this clone itself: The DNA ends 3 residues before the CDR3 does, and the rest of the CDR3 is filled in from the germline J gene. The rearrangement uses TRBV11-2 and TRBJ2-6; D call uncertain. In germline, CDR1 is SGHAT, CDR2 FQNNGV. Trimming removed 5 bases at V and 0 bases at J, with 8 bases between. The CDR3 is 15 amino acids. The CDR3 protein is CASSQGGSGANVLTF. Incomplete CDR3 DNA: TGTGCCAGCAGCCAAGGCGGCTCTGGGGCCAACGTC.

Worth noting for this clone: The sequence runs out 3 residues before the end of the CDR3; the remainder is reconstructed from the germline J gene. The rearrangement links TRBV19 to TRBJ2-7; D may be TRBD1 (5 bases). Deletions cut 1 base from V and 2 bases from J, with 12 bases between. Germline V gene sequence: CDR1 LNHDA, CDR2 SQIVND (reference sequence). This CDR3 comprises 15 residues. CDR3 protein: CASSIATQGPYEQYF. The CDR3 bases that were read are TGTGCCAGTAGTATAGCAACCCAGGGTCCCTACGAG. The full variable domain, its missing parts supplied by reference TRBV19 and TRBJ2-7, is DGGITQSPKYLFRKEGQNVTLSCEQNLNHDAMYWYRQDPGQGLRLIYYSQIVNDFQKGDIAEGYSVSREKKESFPLTVTSAQKNPTAFYLCASSIATQGPYEQYFGPGTRLTVT.

On this clone: The CDR3 end is not reached by the read, which stops 3 residues before it; the germline J gene fills it in. The chain has TRBV7-6 and TRBJ2-7, with D possibly matching TRBD2 (5 bases). In germline, CDR1 is SGHVS, CDR2 FNYEAQ. Trimming left V 1 base short and J 2 bases short, with 9 bases between. There are 14 residues in the CDR3. The CDR3 here is CASSLVSETYEQYF. CDR3 bases read: TGTGCCAGCAGCTTAGTTAGCGAAACCTACGAG.

In the case of this clone: The CDR3 goes on 3 residues after the read ends, and that part is filled in from the germline J gene. The rearrangement links TRBV2 to TRBJ1-5; D perhaps matches TRBD1 (6 bases). The CDR3 is 14 residues long. Trimming left V 2 bases short and J 5 bases short, with 10 bases between. The germline CDR1 and CDR2 sequences are SNHLY and FYNNEI. The DNA read from the CDR3 is TGTGCCAGCAGTGAACCGGACAGTTATCAGCCC. Its translation: CASSEPDSYQP. In full, the CDR3 is CASSEPDSYQPQHF. The whole variable domain, remainder taken from reference TRBV2 and TRBJ1-5, is EPEVTQTPSHQVTQMGQEVILRCVPISNHLYFYWYRQILGQKVEFLVSFYNNEISEKSEIFDDQFSVERPDGSNFTLKIRSTKLEDSAMYFCASSEPDSYQPQHFGDGTRLSIL.

With regard to this clone: The observed sequence ends 3 residues before the CDR3 terminus, with the missing tail filled in from the germline J gene. The chain combines TRBV29-1 with TRBJ1-2, with TRBD1 matching over 9 bases. V shed 7 bases, J shed 4 bases, and the junction held 13 bases outside the gene matches. Germline CDR1 reads SQVTM; CDR2 reads ANQGSEA. The length of the CDR3 is 15 residues. CDR3 protein: CSATSRDRDGYGYTF. The CDR3 DNA, read in part, is TGCAGCGCAACCTCCCGGGACAGGGACGGCTATGGC.

A note on this clone: The CDR3 end is not reached by the read, which stops 3 residues before it; the germline J gene fills it in. The V and J genes are TRBV6-2 or TRBV6-3 and TRBJ2-2, with TRBD2 matching over 10 bases. Trimming took 2 bases from V and 6 from J; bases not matched to a gene: 3. Germline V gives CDR1 MNHEY, CDR2 SVGEGT. This CDR3 contains 15 residues. The sequenced CDR3 bases are TGTGCCAGCAGTTACGGACTAGCGGTCTCCGGGGAG. It is translated as CASSYGLAVSGE. The complete CDR3 reads CASSYGLAVSGELFF.

Worth noting for this clone: From the germline J gene comes the end of the CDR3, since the read stops 3 residues before it. The rearrangement links TRBV7-9 to TRBJ2-7; D unresolved. V was clipped by 5 bases and J by 5 bases, with 16 bases between them. CDR1 SEHNR and CDR2 FQNEAQ come from the germline V gene (reference sequence). This CDR3 comprises 14 residues. Partial CDR3 DNA: TGTGCCAGCAGCCCCCAAGGCAGCAGCGACGAG. It yields the protein CASSPQGSSDE. The entire CDR3 reads CASSPQGSSDEQYF.

As for this clone: The CDR3 end falls 3 residues outside the read, so it is completed with the germline J gene. The gene calls are TRBV20-1 and TRBJ1-1; D gene unclear. CDR1 and CDR2 (germline): DFQATT, SNEGSKA (reference sequence). The V gene lost 2 bases and the J gene lost 6 bases, with 10 bases spanning the gap. The CDR3 has 12 residues. The sequenced part of the CDR3 DNA is TGCAGTGCTAGAACCGCGGGGTCTGAA. Translated, it gives CSARTAGSE. The entire CDR3 protein is CSARTAGSEAFF.